This TCR beta chain was retrieved from a study of T cell responses to AZD1222 COVID-19 vaccine. General observations from the study: Spike-specific TCR breadth and depth were elevated following two AZD1222 doses. It was only after the peak T cell response that any repertoires were sampled. Donors were mostly white British, more females; clonal diversity possibly underestimated. The study identified only five to seven AZD1222 recipients as seropositive at baseline.

This clone appeared a few times. As yet, its antigen is unknown. Repertoires were generated with immunoSEQ multiplex PCR, while TCRdb's copy carries only in-frame clones and drops some. Here the sample spans some 140,000 clones, about 92% being singletons. The TCR was taken from an adult in good health. The source material was peripheral blood, sampled on day 0 of AZD1222 vaccination.

The CDR3, as DNA: TGTGCCTGGAGTAGGGGGTTCTATGGCTACACCTTC. Encoded protein: CAWSRGFYGYTF. This chain links TRBV30 with TRBJ1-2; tentatively, D is TRBD1 (6 bases). The CDR3 extends over 12 amino acids. Trimming shortened V by 2 bases and J by 4 bases, and 8 bases separated the two germline ends. CDR1 GTSNPN and CDR2 SVGIG come from the germline V gene (reference sequence).